This TCR beta chain stems from a study of identical twins (dated by TCRdb to 2016 to 2017). Looking at the study overall: TCR alpha and beta repertoires from monozygotic twins, unrelated adults of various ages and cord blood were deep-sequenced to test whether fetal clonotypes persist. To rule out contamination, replicate twin experiments were performed at different times with different library preparation protocols. Overall study results and their limits: Fewer insertions were carried by abundant cord blood beta clonotypes; a weaker similar trend was observed in young adult naive repertoires, while no such trend was observed in memory repertoires. Compared with coincidental sharing between unrelated individuals, out-of-frame TCR alpha sequences shared between twins had an excess of sequences with low generation probability. Excess twin sharing in beta out-of-frame sequences was weaker because fewer shared sequences lowered the signal-to-noise ratio. Zero-insertion analyses could be partly confounded by invariant T cells such as MAIT and iNKT, though diverse VJ usage argued against such confounding for most clonotypes. Because the same donors could not be followed over many years, the conclusions depended on cross-sectional statistical analysis. Out-of-frame TCR alpha sharing in monozygotic twins was systematically underestimated by recombination models, whereas sharing between unrelated individuals was in agreement with the recombination models.

Only healthy Caucasian donors were included. Miltenyi CD45RO+ enrichment and human naive T-cell isolation kits were used to isolate memory (CD45RO+) and naive T cells from PBMC. The method was 5' RACE. Sequencing took place on an Illumina HiSeq 2000. A universal primer binding site was added through template switching, and the final cDNA carried a unique molecular identifier so that TCR cDNA molecules could be counted accurately. Specific primers in the conserved constant-segment region were used to synthesize first-strand cDNA for TCR alpha and beta chains. To control for contamination, each cDNA library was double barcoded with a SMART-Mk sample barcode plus Illumina barcodes. TruSeq adapter sequences and Illumina sample barcodes were added in two successive PCR steps. The TCR alpha and beta cDNA libraries were sequenced on the Illumina HiSeq platform using custom primers. The paper's data handling went like this. MiGEC processed the raw reads to extract unique molecular identifiers, while MiXCR was used to determine the CDR3 positions. Recombination models were inferred per individual with the repgenHMM and IGoR tools using an EM algorithm. The analysis of shared clonotypes was done with the tcR package in R, with sharing normalized by the product of cloneset sizes. Out-of-frame nonproductive sequences were analyzed to study raw recombination free of thymic and clonal selection effects. TCRdb reworked the public reads: Q25 trimming with fastp, MiXCR clone assembly, productive beta chains retained. One record per CDR3 amino acid sequence lists the most common genes and DNA. The V and J calls and clone size come from TCRdb's table, not from the authors' own analysis. Recorded for this sample are hundreds of thousands of distinct CDR3 sequences; roughly 13% of them occurred a single time. 7% to 9.5% of the sample goes to the ten largest clones.

The CDR3 spans 14 residues, from the cysteine through the phenylalanine. Of all the DNA, just the CDR3 is kept, 42 bases in frame from base 1. The V end gives up 5 bases and the J end 6 bases, leaving 8 bases in the junction not matched to a gene. This clonotype was observed many times. The target of this receptor is not known. Base qualities are not at hand, and no much larger clone is one base apart. Sequencing input: memory (CD45RO+) T cells sorted from blood. The cell subset or site label here, explained by the study, means: CD45RO+ enriched T cells. The origin of this receptor is a woman in her late teens or twenties in good health. The chain employs TRBV12-3 or TRBV12-4 and TRBJ2-7, and 9 junction bases match TRBD1. The CDR3 region reads CASSGDRGKGEQYF. The DNA is as follows: TGTGCCAGCAGTGGAGACAGGGGGAAAGGCGAGCAGTACTTC.